This T cell receptor beta chain was sequenced in a study of blood T cell repertoires in COVID-19. Study context: Donors in the United States, Italy and Spain gave samples during acute or convalescent COVID-19. T cells, B-cell-depleted T cells, or PBMCs provided the cDNA or gDNA that served as material.

Original analysis: Reference gene primer amplification yielded estimated nucleated cell counts. Libraries were prepared by immunoSEQ multiplex PCR; TCRdb keeps only in-frame clonotypes and omits some of them. The V and J calls and clone size come from that table; D and trimming were worked out from the DNA. The sample lists over 40,000 clones; 80% to 90% were seen once. CDR1 and CDR2 (germline): SGHVS, FQNEAQ. Trimming took off 5 bases at V and 4 bases at J, with 12 bases between the two ends. The CDR3 length is 15 residues. This TCR derives from a woman aged 80 or older with acute or convalescent COVID-19. Sequenced: peripheral blood. J is TRBJ2-6 and V is TRBV7-8; D unresolved. CDR3 residues: CASSRHLGGANVLTF. The CDR3 nucleotides read TGTGCCAGCAGCCGACATCTAGGAGGGGCCAACGTCCTGACTTTC.